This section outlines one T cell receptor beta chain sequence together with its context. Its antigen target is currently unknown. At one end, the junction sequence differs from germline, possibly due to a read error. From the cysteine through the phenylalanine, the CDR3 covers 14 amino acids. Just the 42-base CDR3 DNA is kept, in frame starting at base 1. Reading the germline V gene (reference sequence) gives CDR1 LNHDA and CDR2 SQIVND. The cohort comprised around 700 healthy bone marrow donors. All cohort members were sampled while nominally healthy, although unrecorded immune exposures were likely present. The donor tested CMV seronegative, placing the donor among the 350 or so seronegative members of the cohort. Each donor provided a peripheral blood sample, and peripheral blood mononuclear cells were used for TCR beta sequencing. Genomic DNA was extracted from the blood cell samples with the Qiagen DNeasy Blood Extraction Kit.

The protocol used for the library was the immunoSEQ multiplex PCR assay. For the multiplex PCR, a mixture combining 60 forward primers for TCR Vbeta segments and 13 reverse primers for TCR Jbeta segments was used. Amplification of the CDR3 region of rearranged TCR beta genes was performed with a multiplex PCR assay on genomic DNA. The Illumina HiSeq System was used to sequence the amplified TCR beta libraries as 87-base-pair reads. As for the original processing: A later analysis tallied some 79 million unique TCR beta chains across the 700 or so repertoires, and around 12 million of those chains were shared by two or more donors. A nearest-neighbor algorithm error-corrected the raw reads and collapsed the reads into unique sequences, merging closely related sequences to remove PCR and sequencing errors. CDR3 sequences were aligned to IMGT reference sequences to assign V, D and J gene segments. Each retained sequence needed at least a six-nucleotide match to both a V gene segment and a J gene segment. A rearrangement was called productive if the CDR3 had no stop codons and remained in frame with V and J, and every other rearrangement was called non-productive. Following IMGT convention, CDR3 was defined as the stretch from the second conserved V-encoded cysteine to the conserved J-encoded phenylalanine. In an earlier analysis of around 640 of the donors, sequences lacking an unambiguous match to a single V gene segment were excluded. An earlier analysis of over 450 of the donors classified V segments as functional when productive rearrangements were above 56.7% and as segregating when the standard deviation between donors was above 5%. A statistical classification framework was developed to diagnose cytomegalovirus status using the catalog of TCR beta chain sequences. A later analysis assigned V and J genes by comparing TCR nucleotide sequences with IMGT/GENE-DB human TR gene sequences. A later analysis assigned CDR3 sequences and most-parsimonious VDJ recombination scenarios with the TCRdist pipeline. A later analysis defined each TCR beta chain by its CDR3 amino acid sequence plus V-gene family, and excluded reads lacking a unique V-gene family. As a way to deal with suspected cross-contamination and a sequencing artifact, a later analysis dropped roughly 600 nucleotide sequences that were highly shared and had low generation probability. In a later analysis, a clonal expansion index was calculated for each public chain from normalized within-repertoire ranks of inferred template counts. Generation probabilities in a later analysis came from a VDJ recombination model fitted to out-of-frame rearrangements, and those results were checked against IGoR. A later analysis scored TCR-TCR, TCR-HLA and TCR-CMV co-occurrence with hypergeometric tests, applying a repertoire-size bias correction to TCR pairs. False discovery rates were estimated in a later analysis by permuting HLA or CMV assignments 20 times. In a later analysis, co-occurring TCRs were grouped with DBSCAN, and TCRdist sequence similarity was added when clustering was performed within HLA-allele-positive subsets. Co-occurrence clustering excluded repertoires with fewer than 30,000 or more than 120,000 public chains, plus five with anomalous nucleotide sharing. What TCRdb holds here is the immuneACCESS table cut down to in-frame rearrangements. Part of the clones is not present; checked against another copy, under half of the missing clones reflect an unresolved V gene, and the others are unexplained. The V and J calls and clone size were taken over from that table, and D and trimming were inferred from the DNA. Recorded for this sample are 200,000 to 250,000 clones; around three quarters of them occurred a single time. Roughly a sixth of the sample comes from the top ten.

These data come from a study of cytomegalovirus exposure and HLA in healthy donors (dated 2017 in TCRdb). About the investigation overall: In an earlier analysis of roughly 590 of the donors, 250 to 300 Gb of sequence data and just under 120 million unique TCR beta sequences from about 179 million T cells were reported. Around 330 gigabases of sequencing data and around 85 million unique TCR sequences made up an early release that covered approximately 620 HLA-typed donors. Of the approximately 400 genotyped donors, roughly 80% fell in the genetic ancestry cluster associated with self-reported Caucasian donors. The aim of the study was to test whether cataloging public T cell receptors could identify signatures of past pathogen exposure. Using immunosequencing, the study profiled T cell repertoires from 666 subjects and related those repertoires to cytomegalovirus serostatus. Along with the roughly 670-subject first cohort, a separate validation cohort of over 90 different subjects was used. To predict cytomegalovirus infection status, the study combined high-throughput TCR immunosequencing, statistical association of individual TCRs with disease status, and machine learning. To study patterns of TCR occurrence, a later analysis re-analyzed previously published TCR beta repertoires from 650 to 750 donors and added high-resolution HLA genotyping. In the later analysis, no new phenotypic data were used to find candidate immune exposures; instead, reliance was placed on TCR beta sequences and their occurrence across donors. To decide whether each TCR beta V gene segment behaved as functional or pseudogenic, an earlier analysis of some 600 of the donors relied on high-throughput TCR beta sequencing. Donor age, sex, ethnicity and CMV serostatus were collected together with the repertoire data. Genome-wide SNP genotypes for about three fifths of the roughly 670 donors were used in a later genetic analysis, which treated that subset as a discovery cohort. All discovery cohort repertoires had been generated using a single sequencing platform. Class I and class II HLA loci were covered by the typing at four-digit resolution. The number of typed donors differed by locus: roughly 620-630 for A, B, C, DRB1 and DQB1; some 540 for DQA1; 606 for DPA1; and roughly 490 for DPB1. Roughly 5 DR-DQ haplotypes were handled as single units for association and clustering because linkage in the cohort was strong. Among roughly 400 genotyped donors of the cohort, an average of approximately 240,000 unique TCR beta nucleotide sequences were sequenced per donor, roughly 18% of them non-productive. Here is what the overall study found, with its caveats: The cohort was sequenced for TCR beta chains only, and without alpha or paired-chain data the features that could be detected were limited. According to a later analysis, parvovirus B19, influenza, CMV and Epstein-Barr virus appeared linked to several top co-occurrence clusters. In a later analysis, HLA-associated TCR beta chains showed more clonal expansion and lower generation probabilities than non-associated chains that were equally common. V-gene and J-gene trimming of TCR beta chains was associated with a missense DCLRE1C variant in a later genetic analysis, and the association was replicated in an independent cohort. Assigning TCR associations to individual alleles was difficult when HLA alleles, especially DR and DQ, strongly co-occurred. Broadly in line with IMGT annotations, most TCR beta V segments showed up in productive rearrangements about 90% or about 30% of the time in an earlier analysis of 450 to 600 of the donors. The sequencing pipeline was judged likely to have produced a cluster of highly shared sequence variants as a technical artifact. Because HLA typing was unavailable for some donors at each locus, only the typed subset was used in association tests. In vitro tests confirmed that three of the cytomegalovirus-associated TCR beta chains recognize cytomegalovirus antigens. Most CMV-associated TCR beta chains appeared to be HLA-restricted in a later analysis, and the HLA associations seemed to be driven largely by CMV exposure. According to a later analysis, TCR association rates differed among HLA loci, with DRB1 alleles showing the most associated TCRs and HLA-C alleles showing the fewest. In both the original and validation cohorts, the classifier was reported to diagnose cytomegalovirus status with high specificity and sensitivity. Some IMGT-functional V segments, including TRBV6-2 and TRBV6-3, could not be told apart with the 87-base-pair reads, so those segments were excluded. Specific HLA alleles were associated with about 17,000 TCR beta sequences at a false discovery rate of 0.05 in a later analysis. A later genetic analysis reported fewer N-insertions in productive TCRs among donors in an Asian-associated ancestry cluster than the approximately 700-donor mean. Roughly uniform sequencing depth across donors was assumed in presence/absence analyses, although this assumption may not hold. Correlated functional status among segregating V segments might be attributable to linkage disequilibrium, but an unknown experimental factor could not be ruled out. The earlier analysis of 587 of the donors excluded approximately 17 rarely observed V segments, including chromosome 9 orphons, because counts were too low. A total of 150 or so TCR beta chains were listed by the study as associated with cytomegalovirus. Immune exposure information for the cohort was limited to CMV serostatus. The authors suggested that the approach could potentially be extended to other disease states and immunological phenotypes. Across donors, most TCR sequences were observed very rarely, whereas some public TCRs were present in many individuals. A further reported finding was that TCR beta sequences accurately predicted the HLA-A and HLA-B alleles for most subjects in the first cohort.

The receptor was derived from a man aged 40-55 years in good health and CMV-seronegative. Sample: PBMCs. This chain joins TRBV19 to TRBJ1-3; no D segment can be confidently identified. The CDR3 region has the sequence CVSSISGTGNTIYF. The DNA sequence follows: TGTGTCAGTAGTATATCCGGTACCGGAAACACCATATATTTT.